The source of this T cell receptor beta chain is a study of blood T cells in healthy people across ages. Regarding the study as a whole: Unsorted PBMCs blocked a conclusive comparison of naive and antigen-experienced cells.

Trimming cost V 5 bases and J 0 bases, with 10 bases left between them. The CDR3 spans 14 residues. Germline V gene data show CDR1 as SGHNT and CDR2 as YYREEE (reference sequence). This clonotype was seen only a few times. The antigen remains unidentified. Using a J-beta primer mix together with a sample-barcoded 5' primer, a second PCR was run for roughly 6 to 11 cycles. Via MiXCR, TCRdb re-called the 5' RACE reads, giving one row per CDR3 protein. The data hold about 1.8 million distinct CDR3 sequences, with about 49% observed a single time. Sequencing was done on a sample of blood. This chain joins TRBV5-4 and TRBJ2-3, with D perhaps matching TRBD1 or TRBD2 (5 bases each). The clonotype originates from a woman aged 40-49 years in good health. The CDR3 nucleotides are TGTGCCAGCAGTTGGGACCCTAGCACAGATACGCAGTATTTT. Translating gives CASSWDPSTDTQYF.